This TCR beta chain was sequenced for a study of PD-1 blockade in classical Hodgkin lymphoma. Autologous stem cell transplantation was followed by relapse in every patient, and brentuximab vedotin exposure varied. Only one count was recorded for this clone. The data were produced by immunoSEQ multiplex PCR, yet TCRdb's version contains in-frame clones alone and is incomplete. The sample lists roughly 100,000 clones, approximately 90% occurring once. The sample was peripheral blood mononuclear cells (PBMCs), taken before the second cycle of nivolumab. The clonotype originates from a human donor with classical Hodgkin lymphoma.

DNA for the CDR3: TGTGCCAGCAGCGTAGGTGGAGCGGGGTCCTACGAGCAGTACTTC. Its protein product is CASSVGGAGSYEQYF. The chain recombines TRBV9 with TRBJ2-7; 7 nucleotides line up with TRBD2. V was pared by 0 bases and J by 1 base, with 4 bases of the junction left unmatched. The CDR3 contains 15 residues. Germline V gives CDR1 SGDLS, CDR2 YYNGEE.